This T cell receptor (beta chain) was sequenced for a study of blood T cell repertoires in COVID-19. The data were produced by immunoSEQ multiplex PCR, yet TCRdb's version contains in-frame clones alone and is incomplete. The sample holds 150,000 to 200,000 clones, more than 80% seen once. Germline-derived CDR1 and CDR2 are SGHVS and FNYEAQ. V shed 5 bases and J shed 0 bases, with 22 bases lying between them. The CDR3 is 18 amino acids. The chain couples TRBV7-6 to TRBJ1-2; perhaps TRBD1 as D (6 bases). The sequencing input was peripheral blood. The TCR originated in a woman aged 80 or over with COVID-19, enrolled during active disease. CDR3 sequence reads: CASSHTYFGQTSNYGYTF. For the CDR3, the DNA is TGTGCCAGCAGCCATACCTACTTTGGACAGACTTCTAACTATGGCTACACCTTC.